This T cell receptor beta chain was captured by sequencing in a study of T-cell reconstitution after alpha-beta-depleted transplantation in children. Library preparation (for TCRbeta) was performed with unique molecular identifiers. Each CDR3 protein gets one entry after TCRdb re-called the PCR reads with MiXCR. The sample has just under 550,000 distinct CDR3 sequences, roughly 18% seen once. This clonotype showed up just once. CDR3 length: 15 residues. After removal of 5 bases from V and 7 bases from J, the junction contained 11 bases not matched to a gene. Source: PBMCs from the stem cell graft donor, taken from the stem cell graft. The chain carries TRBV12-3 or TRBV12-4 and TRBJ1-5, with 7 bases identical to TRBD1. The sequence was collected from a human donor who donated a stem cell graft to a child with acute lymphoblastic leukemia. The CDR3 loop reads CASSRMPTGSQPQHF. CDR3 DNA sequence: TGTGCCAGCAGTCGGATGCCGACAGGGAGCCAGCCCCAGCATTTT.